A selection of T cell receptor beta chains follows, all from one sample in a study of T cells in Graves' hyperthyroidism and ophthalmopathy. TCRdb called the multiplex PCR reads again in MiXCR, with one record for every CDR3 protein. Of more than 300,000 distinct CDR3 sequences in the sample, 15% to 20% were seen once. The specimen sequenced was blood. These receptors were obtained from a woman in her twenties or thirties with Graves' hyperthyroidism that later progressed to Graves' ophthalmopathy. The CDR3 runs from the conserved cysteine through the conserved F or W. Each record gives: clone size, J gene, V gene, D gene, CDR3 DNA, CDR3 protein. D genes are given only for firm matches. The size of a clone is reported for some rows only, either as once, few or many, or as a class for expanded clones.

clone_size: many
j_call: TRBJ2-1
v_call: TRBV28
d_call: TRBD2
cdr3_nt: TGTGCCAGCAGCAACCTCAGCGGGAGGCCCTACAATGAGCAGTTCTTC
cdr3_aa: CASSNLSGRPYNEQFF

clone_size: few
j_call: TRBJ2-5
v_call: TRBV3-1
d_call: -
cdr3_nt: TGTGCCAGCAGCCAGAGGGCCGGGATTCTAGAGACCCAGTACTTC
cdr3_aa: CASSQRAGILETQYF

clone_size: many
j_call: TRBJ2-1
v_call: TRBV3-1
d_call: TRBD2
cdr3_nt: TGTGCCAGCAGCCATGGAGCGGGAGGTGAGCAGTTCTTC
cdr3_aa: CASSHGAGGEQFF

clone_size: many
j_call: TRBJ2-7
v_call: TRBV12-3/TRBV12-4
d_call: -
cdr3_nt: TGTGCCAGCAGTTGGGCAGGGTCCTACGAGCAGTACTTC
cdr3_aa: CASSWAGSYEQYF

clone_size: many
j_call: TRBJ1-1
v_call: TRBV12-3/TRBV12-4
d_call: -
cdr3_nt: TGTGCCAGCAACCGGGACGGACTGAACACTGAAGCTTTCTTT
cdr3_aa: CASNRDGLNTEAFF

clone_size: many
j_call: TRBJ1-1
v_call: TRBV5-1
d_call: -
cdr3_nt: TGCGCCAGCAGCTTGCACGTGAAATTATCTAGTACTGAAGCTTTCTTT
cdr3_aa: CASSLHVKLSSTEAFF

clone_size: -
j_call: TRBJ2-5
v_call: TRBV28
d_call: -
cdr3_nt: TGTGCCAGCAGTTTTCCCCGAATCAAAGGGGTTGAGACCCAGTACTTC
cdr3_aa: CASSFPRIKGVETQYF

clone_size: -
j_call: TRBJ2-7
v_call: TRBV5-1
d_call: -
cdr3_nt: TGCGCCAGCAGCCCTTCTGGGGGCGCCCGGTACGAGCAGTACTTC
cdr3_aa: CASSPSGGARYEQYF

clone_size: -
j_call: TRBJ2-7
v_call: TRBV20-1
d_call: TRBD1
cdr3_nt: TGCAGTGCACAGGGACAGAGGGGCTCCTACGAGCAGTACTTC
cdr3_aa: CSAQGQRGSYEQYF

clone_size: few
j_call: TRBJ1-3
v_call: TRBV13
d_call: -
cdr3_nt: TGTGCCAGCAGCACTGTCGACCCGGGACACTTCTCTGGAAACACCATATATTTT
cdr3_aa: CASSTVDPGHFSGNTIYF

clone_size: many
j_call: TRBJ1-1
v_call: TRBV27
d_call: -
cdr3_nt: TGTGCCAGCAGTGCAGGGGTCTCTGAAGCTTTCTTT
cdr3_aa: CASSAGVSEAFF

clone_size: -
j_call: TRBJ2-7
v_call: TRBV5-8
d_call: TRBD1
cdr3_nt: TGTGCCAGCAGCGAGGGACAGGGGAGGTACGAGCAGTACTTC
cdr3_aa: CASSEGQGRYEQYF

clone_size: many
j_call: TRBJ2-7
v_call: TRBV5-1
d_call: TRBD1
cdr3_nt: TGCGCCAGCAGATCCCCCCCCGTACAGGGGATGATGGACGAGCAGTACTTC
cdr3_aa: CASRSPPVQGMMDEQYF

clone_size: -
j_call: TRBJ1-3
v_call: TRBV12-3/TRBV12-4
d_call: -
cdr3_nt: TGTGCCAGCAGTTTTGGGGCAGGCCTCTCTGGAAACACCATATATTTT
cdr3_aa: CASSFGAGLSGNTIYF

clone_size: few
j_call: TRBJ2-2
v_call: TRBV14
d_call: -
cdr3_nt: TGTGCCAGCAGCCCGACTCCAGGGACTGGCGGGGACACCAACACCGGGGAGCTGTTTTTT
cdr3_aa: CASSPTPGTGGDTNTGELFF

clone_size: -
j_call: TRBJ2-2
v_call: TRBV28
d_call: TRBD1
cdr3_nt: TGTGCCAGCAGTATCGCAGGGGGCCTAGGCACCGGGGAGCTGTTTTTT
cdr3_aa: CASSIAGGLGTGELFF

clone_size: many
j_call: TRBJ1-5
v_call: TRBV12-3/TRBV12-4
d_call: -
cdr3_nt: TGTGCCAGCACTAAAGGGGGGCAAATGAATCAGCCCCAGCATTTT
cdr3_aa: CASTKGGQMNQPQHF

clone_size: many
j_call: TRBJ1-1
v_call: TRBV15
d_call: -
cdr3_nt: TGTGCCACCAGCAGAGAACCTCATTACACTGAAGCTTTCTTT
cdr3_aa: CATSREPHYTEAFF

clone_size: many
j_call: TRBJ1-5
v_call: TRBV12-3/TRBV12-4
d_call: -
cdr3_nt: TGTGCCAGCAGAAAGACAGCGCAAGAAGGTCAGCCCCAGCATTTT
cdr3_aa: CASRKTAQEGQPQHF

clone_size: many
j_call: TRBJ2-1
v_call: TRBV3-1
d_call: -
cdr3_nt: TGTGCCAGCAGCCAAGGGGGTGGTTCCTACAATGAGCAGTTCTTC
cdr3_aa: CASSQGGGSYNEQFF

clone_size: few
j_call: TRBJ1-1
v_call: TRBV6-1
d_call: -
cdr3_nt: TGTGCCAGCAGTGAGAGTAGTGGGTTCACTGAAGCTTTCTTT
cdr3_aa: CASSESSGFTEAFF

clone_size: many
j_call: TRBJ1-1
v_call: TRBV2
d_call: -
cdr3_nt: TGTGCCAGCAGTGAAGGCAGCCCGGACACTGAAGCTTTCTTT
cdr3_aa: CASSEGSPDTEAFF

clone_size: many
j_call: TRBJ2-2
v_call: TRBV24-1
d_call: TRBD1
cdr3_nt: TGTGCCACCAGTGAGCCGACAGGGATGAACACCGGGGAGCTGTTTTTT
cdr3_aa: CATSEPTGMNTGELFF

clone_size: few
j_call: TRBJ1-3
v_call: TRBV28
d_call: TRBD1
cdr3_nt: TGTGCCAGCAGTAACAGGGGTTTGTTTTTCTCCCGTGGAAACACCATATATTTT
cdr3_aa: CASSNRGLFFSRGNTIYF

clone_size: few
j_call: TRBJ2-7
v_call: TRBV7-2
d_call: TRBD1
cdr3_nt: TGTGCCAGCAGCTTAAAGGGGACAGCATACGAGCAGTACTTC
cdr3_aa: CASSLKGTAYEQYF

clone_size: -
j_call: TRBJ2-7
v_call: TRBV20-1
d_call: -
cdr3_nt: TGCAGTGCTAGAATAGACGAGCAGTACTTC
cdr3_aa: CSARIDEQYF

clone_size: -
j_call: TRBJ2-3
v_call: TRBV20-1
d_call: TRBD2
cdr3_nt: TGCAGTGCTAGAGTCGGACTAGCGGGAGGTTACAGCACAGATACGCAGTATTTT
cdr3_aa: CSARVGLAGGYSTDTQYF

clone_size: many
j_call: TRBJ1-5
v_call: TRBV7-8
d_call: -
cdr3_nt: TGTGCCAGCAGCTTACTCTCAGGGGTTCAGCCCCAGCATTTT
cdr3_aa: CASSLLSGVQPQHF

clone_size: -
j_call: TRBJ2-7
v_call: TRBV4-3
d_call: TRBD2
cdr3_nt: TGCGCCAGCAGCCTCCAGACTAGCTCCGGAGGGGAGCAGTACTTC
cdr3_aa: CASSLQTSSGGEQYF

clone_size: many
j_call: TRBJ2-5
v_call: TRBV27
d_call: TRBD1
cdr3_nt: TGTGCCAGCAGTCCTCTAGGACAGGGGGCTAGCGAGACCCAGTACTTC
cdr3_aa: CASSPLGQGASETQYF

clone_size: many
j_call: TRBJ2-3
v_call: TRBV20-1
d_call: -
cdr3_nt: TGCAGTGCCGACAGAGCAAGCACAGATACGCAGTATTTT
cdr3_aa: CSADRASTDTQYF